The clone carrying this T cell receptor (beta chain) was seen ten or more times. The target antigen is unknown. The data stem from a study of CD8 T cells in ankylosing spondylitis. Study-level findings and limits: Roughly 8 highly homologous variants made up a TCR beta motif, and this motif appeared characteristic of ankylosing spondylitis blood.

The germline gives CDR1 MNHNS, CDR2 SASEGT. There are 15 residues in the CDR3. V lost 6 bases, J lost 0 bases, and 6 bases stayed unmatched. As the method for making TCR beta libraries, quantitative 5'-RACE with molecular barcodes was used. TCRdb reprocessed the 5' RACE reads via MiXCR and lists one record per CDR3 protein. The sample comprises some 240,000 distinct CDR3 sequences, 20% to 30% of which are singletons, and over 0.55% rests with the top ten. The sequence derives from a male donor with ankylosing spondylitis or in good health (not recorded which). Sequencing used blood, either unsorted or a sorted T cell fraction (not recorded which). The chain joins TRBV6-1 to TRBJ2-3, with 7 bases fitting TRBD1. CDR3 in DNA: TGTGCCAGCAGAGACCGGGACAGTAGCACAGATACGCAGTATTTT. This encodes CASRDRDSSTDTQYF.